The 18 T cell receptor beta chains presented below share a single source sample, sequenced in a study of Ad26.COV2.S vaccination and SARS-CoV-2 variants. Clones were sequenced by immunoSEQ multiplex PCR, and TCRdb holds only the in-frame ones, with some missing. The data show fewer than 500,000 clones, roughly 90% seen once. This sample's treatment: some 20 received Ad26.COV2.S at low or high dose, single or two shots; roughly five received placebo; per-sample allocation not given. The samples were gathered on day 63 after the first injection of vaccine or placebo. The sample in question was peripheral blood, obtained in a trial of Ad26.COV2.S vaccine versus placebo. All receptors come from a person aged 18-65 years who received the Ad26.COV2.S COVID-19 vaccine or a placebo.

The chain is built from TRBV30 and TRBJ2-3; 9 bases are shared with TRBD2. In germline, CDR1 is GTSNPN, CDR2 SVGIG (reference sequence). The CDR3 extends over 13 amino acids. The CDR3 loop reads CAYSGRGTDTQYF. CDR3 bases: TGTGCATATAGCGGGAGAGGAACAGATACGCAGTATTTT.

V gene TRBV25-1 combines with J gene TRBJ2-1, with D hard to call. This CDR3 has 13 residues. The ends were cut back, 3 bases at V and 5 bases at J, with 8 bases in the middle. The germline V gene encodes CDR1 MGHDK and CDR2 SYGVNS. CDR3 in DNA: TGTGCCAGCAGTGATTGGCCGAACAATGAGCAGTTCTTC. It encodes CASSDWPNNEQFF.

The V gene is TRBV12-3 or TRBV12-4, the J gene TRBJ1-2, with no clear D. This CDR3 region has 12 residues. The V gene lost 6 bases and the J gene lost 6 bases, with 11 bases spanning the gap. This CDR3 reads CASSYGVNGYTF. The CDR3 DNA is TGTGCCAGCAGCTACGGAGTGAATGGCTACACCTTC.

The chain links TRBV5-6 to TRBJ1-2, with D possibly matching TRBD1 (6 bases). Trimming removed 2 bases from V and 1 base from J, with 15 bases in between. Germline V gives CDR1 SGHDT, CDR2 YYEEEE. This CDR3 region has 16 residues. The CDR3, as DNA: TGTGCCAGCAGCTTCAGGGGTACAGGAATTAACTATGGCTACACCTTC. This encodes CASSFRGTGINYGYTF.

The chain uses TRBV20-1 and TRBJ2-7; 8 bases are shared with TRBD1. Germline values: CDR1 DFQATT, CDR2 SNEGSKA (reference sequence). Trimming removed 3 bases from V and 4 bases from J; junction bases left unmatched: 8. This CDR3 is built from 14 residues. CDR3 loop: CSASVSGGSYEQYF. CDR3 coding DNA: TGCAGTGCTAGTGTTTCAGGGGGCTCTTACGAGCAGTACTTC.

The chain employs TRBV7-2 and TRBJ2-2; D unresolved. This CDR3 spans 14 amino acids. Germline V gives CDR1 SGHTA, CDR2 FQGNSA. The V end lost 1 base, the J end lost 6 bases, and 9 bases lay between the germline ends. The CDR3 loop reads CASSLVLVSGELFF. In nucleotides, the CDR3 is TGTGCCAGCAGCTTAGTTCTGGTGTCCGGGGAGCTGTTTTTT.

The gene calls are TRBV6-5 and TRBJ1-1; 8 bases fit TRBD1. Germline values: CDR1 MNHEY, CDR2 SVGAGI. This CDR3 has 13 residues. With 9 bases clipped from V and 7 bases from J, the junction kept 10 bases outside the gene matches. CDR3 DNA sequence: TGTGCCAGTTCTATGACAGGGGCAAATGAAGCTTTCTTT. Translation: CASSMTGANEAFF.

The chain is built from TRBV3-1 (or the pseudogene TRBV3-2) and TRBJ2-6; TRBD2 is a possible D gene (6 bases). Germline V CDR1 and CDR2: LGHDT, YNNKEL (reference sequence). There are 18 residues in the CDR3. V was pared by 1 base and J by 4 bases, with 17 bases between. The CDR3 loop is CASSQVVGTAGGANVLTF. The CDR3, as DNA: TGTGCCAGCAGCCAAGTCGTCGGAACCGCGGGGGGGGCCAACGTCCTGACTTTC.

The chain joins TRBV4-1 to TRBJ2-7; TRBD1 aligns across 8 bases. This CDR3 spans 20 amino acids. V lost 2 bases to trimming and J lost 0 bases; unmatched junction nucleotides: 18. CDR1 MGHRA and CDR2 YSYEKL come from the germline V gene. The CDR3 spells CASSQFRLLTGGFLSYEQYF. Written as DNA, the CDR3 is TGCGCCAGCAGCCAATTCCGTTTACTCACAGGGGGATTTCTCTCCTACGAGCAGTACTTC.

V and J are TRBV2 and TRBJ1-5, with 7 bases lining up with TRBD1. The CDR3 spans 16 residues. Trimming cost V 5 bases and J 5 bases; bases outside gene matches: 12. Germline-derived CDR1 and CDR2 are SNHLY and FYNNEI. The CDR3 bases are TGTGCCAGCAGTCTCCGGGGAGGGGGCGAAGATCAGCCCCAGCATTTT. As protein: CASSLRGGGEDQPQHF.

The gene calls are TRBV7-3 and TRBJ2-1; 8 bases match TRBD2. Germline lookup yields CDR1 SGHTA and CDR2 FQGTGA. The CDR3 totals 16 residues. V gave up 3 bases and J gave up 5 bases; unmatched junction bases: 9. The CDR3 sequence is CASSLPPGGGHNEQFF. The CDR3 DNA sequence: TGTGCCAGCAGCTTGCCACCCGGGGGGGGGCACAATGAGCAGTTCTTC.

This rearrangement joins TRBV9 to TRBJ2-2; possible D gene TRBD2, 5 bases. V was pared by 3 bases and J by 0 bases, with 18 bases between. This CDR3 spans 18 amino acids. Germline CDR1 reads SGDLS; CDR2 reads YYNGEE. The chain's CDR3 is CASSGYLMTTANTGELFF. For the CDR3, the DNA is TGTGCCAGCAGCGGTTACCTTATGACTACCGCGAACACCGGGGAGCTGTTTTTT.

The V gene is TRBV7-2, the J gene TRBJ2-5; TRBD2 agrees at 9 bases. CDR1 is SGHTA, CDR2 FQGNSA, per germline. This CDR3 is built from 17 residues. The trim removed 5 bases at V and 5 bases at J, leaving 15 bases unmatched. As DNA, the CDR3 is TGTGCCAGCAGCCTTGACCCTATTAGCGGGAGTTGGGAGACCCAGTACTTC. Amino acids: CASSLDPISGSWETQYF.

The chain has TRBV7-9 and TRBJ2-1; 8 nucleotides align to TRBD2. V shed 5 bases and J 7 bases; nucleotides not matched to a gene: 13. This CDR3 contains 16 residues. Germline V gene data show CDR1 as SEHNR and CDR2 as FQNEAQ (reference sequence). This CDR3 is CASSPRGGGSWNEQFF. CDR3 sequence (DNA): TGTGCCAGCAGCCCGAGGGGCGGGGGGTCGTGGAATGAGCAGTTCTTC.

The CDR3 loop reads CATSNTRGIYNEQFF. The CDR3 nucleotides read TGTGCCACCAGTAACACTAGAGGGATCTACAATGAGCAGTTCTTC. The rearrangement joins TRBV24-1 to TRBJ2-1; D may be TRBD2 (5 bases). V lost 6 bases and J lost 3, with 14 bases in between. The germline V gene encodes CDR1 KGHDR and CDR2 SFDVKD. CDR3 length: 15 residues.

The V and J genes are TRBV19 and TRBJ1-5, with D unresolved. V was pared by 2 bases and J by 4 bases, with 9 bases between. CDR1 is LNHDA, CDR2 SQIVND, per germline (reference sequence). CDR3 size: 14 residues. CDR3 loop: CASSIKRVNQPQHF. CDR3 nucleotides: TGTGCCAGTAGTATAAAAAGGGTTAATCAGCCCCAGCATTTT.

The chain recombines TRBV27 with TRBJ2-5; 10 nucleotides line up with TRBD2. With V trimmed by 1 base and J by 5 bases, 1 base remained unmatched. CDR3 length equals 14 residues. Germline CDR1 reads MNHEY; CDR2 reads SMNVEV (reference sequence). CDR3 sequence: CASSLFSGRETQYF. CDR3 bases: TGTGCCAGCAGTTTATTTAGCGGGAGGGAGACCCAGTACTTC.

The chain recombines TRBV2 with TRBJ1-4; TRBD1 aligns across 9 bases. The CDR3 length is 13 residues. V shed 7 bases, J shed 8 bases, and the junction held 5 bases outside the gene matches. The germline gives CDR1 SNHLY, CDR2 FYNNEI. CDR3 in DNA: TGTGCCAGCAAGCGGGGACAGGGAGAAAAACTGTTTTTT. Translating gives CASKRGQGEKLFF.